This T cell receptor (beta chain) originates from a study of T cells in Graves' hyperthyroidism and ophthalmopathy. Amplification yielded TCR beta CDR3 regions, with RNA transcripts as the source. RT-PCR in the first round (using the HTBI primer set) targeted the TCR CDR3. TCRdb re-derived calls from the multiplex PCR reads in MiXCR, one entry per CDR3 protein. Of under 300,000 distinct CDR3 sequences in the sample, about an eighth are singletons; the top ten hold roughly 8%. Patients aged 18 to 65 had newly diagnosed hyperthyroidism lasting under 2 months. Uncontrolled infections, other autoimmune diseases, pregnancy or lactation led to exclusion of patients. On the basis of clinical symptoms, serum thyroxine and TRAb, thyroid ultrasound and orbital computed tomography, diagnoses were made. Sampled blood dates from first hyperthyroidism diagnosis, and it precedes any ophthalmopathy symptoms. Germline-derived CDR1 and CDR2 are SGHRS and YFSETQ. This CDR3 has 14 amino acids. V dropped 4 bases and J dropped 6; count of bases not matched to a gene: 9.

This clonotype was counted only a few times. The V and J genes are TRBV5-1 and TRBJ2-7, with 8 bases identical to TRBD2. This clonotype was obtained from a woman younger than 45 with Graves' hyperthyroidism that later progressed to Graves' ophthalmopathy. The specimen was blood. The CDR3 region is CASSDGGVLSEQYF. As DNA, the CDR3 is TGCGCCAGCAGCGACGGGGGGGTCCTATCCGAGCAGTACTTC.